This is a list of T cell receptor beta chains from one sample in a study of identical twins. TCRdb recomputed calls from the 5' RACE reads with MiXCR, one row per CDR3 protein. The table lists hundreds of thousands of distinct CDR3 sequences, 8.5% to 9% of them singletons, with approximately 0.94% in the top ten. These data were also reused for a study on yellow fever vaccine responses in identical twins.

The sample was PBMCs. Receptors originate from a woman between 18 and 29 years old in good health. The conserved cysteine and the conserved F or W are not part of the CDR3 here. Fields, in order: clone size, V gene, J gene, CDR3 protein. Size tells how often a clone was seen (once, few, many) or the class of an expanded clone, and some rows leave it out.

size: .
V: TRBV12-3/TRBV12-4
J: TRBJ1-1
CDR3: ASSRLGGSEAF

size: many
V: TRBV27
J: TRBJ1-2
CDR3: ASSFSIQGPGYT

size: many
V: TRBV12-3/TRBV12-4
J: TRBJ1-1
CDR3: ASSRAGATEAF

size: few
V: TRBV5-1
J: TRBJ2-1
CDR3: ASSLGRVANEQF

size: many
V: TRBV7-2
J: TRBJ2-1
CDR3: ASSFSGLRQNEQF

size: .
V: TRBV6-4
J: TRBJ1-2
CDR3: ASSDSEGQGYGYT

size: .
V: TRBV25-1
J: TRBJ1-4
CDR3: ASSEPGQGYEKLF

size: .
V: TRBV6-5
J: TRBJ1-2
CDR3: ASSFGSLPDYGYT

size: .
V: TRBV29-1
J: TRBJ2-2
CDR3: SVVAEAGTGELF

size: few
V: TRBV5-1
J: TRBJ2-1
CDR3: ASSSIQGYEQF

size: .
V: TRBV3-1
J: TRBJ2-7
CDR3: ASSQQDRGTYEQY

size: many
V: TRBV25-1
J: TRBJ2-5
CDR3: ASSTGETQY

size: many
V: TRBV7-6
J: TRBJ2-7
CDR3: ASSGGTGNYEQY

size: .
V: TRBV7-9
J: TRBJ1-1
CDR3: ASSFEAEAF

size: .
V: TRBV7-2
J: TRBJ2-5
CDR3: ASSPQRDRGPLETQY

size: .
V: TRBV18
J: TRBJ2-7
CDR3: ASSDYRDGYEQY

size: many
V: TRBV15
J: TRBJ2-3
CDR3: ATSRATGTSGKGVDTQY

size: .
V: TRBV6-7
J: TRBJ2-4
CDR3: ASSSLHDLAKNIQY

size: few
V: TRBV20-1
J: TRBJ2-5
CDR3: SAQGGLGETQY

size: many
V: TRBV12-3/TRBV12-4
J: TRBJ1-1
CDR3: ASSRSNTEAF

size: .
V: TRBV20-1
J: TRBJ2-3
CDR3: SARIAGGVTDTQY

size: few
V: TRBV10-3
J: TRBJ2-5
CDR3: AIMASETQY

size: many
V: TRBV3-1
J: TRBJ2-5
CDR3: ASSANTGARETQY

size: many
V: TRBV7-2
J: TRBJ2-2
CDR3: ASSYFRGRYPGELF

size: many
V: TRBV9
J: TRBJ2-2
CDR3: ASSSLGQGGTGELF

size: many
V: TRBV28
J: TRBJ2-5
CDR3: ASSSRQGADETQY

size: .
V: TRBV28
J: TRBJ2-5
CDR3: ASGVIAPETQY

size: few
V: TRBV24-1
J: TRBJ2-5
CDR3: ATSAAFGETQY

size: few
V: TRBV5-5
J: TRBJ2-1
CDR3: ASSYGALLNEQF

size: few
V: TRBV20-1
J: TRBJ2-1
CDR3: SASRQGAYNEQF

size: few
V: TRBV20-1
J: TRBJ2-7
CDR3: SARVGGAEQY

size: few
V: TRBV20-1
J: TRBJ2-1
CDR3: SARAGGLLAGGNEQF

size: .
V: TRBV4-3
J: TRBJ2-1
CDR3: ASSQDRGWSHNEQF

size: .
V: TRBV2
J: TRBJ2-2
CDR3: ASSEETLGGELF

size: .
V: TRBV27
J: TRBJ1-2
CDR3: ASSLWEGQGYYGYT

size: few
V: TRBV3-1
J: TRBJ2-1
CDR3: ASSQEAGVSHEQF

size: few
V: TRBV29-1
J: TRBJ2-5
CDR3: SVRKGVQETQY

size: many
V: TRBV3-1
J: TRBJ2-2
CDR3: ASSQAPGQGASGELF

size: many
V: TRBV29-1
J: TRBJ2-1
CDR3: SATSLSQF

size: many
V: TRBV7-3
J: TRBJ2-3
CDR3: ASSSGLAGRADTQY

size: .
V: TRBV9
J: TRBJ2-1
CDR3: ASSVAGATYNEQF

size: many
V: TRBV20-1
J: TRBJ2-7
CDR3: SARDWTGGYEQY

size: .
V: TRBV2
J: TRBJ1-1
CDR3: ASSERPGDTEAF

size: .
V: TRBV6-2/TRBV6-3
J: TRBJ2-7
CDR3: ASSYPLAGGGEQY

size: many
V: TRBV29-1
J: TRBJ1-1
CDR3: SVEDLTRGRTEAF